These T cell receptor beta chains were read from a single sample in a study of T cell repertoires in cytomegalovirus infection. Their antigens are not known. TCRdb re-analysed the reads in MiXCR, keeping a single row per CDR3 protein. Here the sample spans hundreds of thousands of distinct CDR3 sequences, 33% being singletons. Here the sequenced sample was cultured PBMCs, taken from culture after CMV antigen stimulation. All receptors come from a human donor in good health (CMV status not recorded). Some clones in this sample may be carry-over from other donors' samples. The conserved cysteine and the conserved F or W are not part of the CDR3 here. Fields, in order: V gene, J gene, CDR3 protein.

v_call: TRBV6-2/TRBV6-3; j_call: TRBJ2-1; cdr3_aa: ASSQTSVYNEQF
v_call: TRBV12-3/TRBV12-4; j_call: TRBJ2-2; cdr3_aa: AGQYTGELF
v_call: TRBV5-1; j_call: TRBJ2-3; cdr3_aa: ASRADRAADTQY
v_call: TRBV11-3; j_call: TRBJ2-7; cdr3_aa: ASPSGQGIHEQY
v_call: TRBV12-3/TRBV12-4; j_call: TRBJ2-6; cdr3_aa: ASSPAWGGGANVLT
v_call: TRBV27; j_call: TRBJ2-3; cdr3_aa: ASSYQFTDTQY
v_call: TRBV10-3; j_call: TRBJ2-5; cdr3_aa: AAATLVGETQY
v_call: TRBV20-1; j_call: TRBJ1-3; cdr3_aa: SARAQTPESSGNTIY
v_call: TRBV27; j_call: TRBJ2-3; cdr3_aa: ASKGSGRKGAQY
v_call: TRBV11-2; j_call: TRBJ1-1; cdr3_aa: ASSLKGGTVNTEAF
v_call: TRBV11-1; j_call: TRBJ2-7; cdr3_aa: ASSLVRGVGTYEQY
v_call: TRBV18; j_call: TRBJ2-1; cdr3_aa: ASSTAHSEQF
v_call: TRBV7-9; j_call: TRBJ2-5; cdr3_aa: ASVGVGTQY
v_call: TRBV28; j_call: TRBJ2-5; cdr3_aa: ASSLRLRGRETQY
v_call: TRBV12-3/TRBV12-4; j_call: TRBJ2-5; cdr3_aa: ASRPLSSETQY
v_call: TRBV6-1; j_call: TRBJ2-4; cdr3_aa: ASRSAGGAKNIQY
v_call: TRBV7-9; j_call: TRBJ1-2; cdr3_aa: ASSSPGGYT
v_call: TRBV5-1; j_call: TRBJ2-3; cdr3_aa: ASSSGTEGVDTQY
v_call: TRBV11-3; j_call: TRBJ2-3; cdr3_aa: ASSFRDSGDTQY
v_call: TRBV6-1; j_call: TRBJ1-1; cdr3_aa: ASMGRRRGEEAF
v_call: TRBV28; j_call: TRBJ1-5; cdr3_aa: ASSYRDGYQPQH
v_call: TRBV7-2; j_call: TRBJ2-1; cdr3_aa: ASSFQAGSYNEQF
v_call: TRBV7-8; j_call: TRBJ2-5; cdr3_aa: ASSIWTGKSETQY
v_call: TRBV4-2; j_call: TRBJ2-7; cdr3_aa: ASSQRTSGGTYEQY
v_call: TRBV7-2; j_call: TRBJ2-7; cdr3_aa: ASSYYGGSSYEQY
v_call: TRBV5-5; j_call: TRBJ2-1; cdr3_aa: ASRLGQGSSYNEQF
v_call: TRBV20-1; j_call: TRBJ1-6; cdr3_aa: SADIQGSRSPLH
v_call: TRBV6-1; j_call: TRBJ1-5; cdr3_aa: ASSEVIYRTYSNQPQH
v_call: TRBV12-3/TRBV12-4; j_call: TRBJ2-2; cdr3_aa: ASSLETSGGTGELF
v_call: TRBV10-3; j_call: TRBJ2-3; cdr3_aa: AISEFTKRADTQY
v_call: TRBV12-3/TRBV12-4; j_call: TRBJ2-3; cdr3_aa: ASSLSGGWTDTQY
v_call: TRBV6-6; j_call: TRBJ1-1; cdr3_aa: ASSYAGLGNTEAF
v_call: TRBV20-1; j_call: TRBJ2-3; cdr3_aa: SARGQLSADTQY
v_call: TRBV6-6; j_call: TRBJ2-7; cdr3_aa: ASGQTGRYEQY
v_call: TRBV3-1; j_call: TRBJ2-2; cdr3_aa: ASSLQGRAGELF
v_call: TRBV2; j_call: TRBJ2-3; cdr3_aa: ASSEAPRGLLTDTQY
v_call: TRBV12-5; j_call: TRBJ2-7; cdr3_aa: ASGSEVREQY
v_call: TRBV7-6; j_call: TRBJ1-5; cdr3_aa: ASSQGYGQPQH
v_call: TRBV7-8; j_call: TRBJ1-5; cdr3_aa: ASSLTDRIYHSNQPQH
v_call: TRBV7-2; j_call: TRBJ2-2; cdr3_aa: ASRPGGQGNTGELF
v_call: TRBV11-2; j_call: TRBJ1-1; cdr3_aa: ASSLEAGLNTEAF
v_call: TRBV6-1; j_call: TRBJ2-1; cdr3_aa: AIRDYNEQF